Below are 5 T cell receptor beta chains sequenced from a single sample in a study of T cells in Graves' hyperthyroidism and ophthalmopathy. RNA transcripts yielded amplified TCR beta CDR3 regions. First-round RT-PCR of the TCR CDR3 relied on the HTBI primer set. TCRdb analysed the multiplex PCR reads with MiXCR anew, one entry per CDR3 protein. The repertoire holds 700,000 or so distinct CDR3 sequences, with 16% as singletons. Sequences were obtained from blood. The receptors shown here come from a man aged 18 to 29 with Graves' hyperthyroidism.

The chain employs TRBV7-2 and TRBJ1-2; TRBD1 might be the D (5 bases). V lost 3 bases and J 5 bases, leaving 16 bases between the germline ends. CDR3 length: 15 residues. CDR1 SGHTA and CDR2 FQGNSA come from the germline V gene. The CDR3 sequence is CASSFGFRGKYGYTF. The CDR3 bases are TGTGCCAGCAGCTTCGGTTTTCGGGGGAAGTATGGCTACACCTTC.

This clonotype was seen more than once but under ten times. The CDR3 here is CAISELDSSYEQYF. CDR3 DNA sequence: TGTGCCATCAGTGAGCTCGATAGCTCCTACGAGCAGTACTTC. This sequence joins TRBV10-3 and TRBJ2-7; D uncertain. The CDR3 totals 14 residues. V was trimmed by 2 bases and J by 0 bases, leaving 8 bases between them. Germline V gives CDR1 ENHRY, CDR2 SYGVKD.

This clonotype turned up a few times. CDR3 loop: CASSPHRNEQYF. The CDR3 nucleotides are TGTGCCAGCTCACCCCACAGGAACGAGCAGTACTTC. The rearrangement joins TRBV18 to TRBJ2-7, with D possibly TRBD1 on 5 matching bases. The CDR3 extends over 12 amino acids. V shed 3 bases and J shed 5 bases, with 8 bases lying between them. CDR1 KGHSH and CDR2 LQKENI come from the germline V gene.

This clonotype was picked up many times. J is TRBJ1-1 and V is TRBV7-9, with D hard to call. CDR3 length equals 11 residues. The V gene lost 3 bases and the J gene lost 7 bases, with 6 bases spanning the gap. Germline CDR1 SEHNR, CDR2 FQNEAQ (reference sequence). For the CDR3, the DNA is TGTGCCAGCAGCTTGCTGGATGAAGCTTTCTTT. Amino acids: CASSLLDEAFF.

This chain connects TRBV9 to TRBJ2-4; 8 nucleotides match TRBD2. V was clipped by 3 bases and J by 1 base; unmatched bases: 3. This CDR3 comprises 15 residues. In germline, CDR1 is SGDLS, CDR2 YYNGEE. The CDR3 DNA reads TGTGCCAGCAGCGGTCGGGGGGGGGCCAAAAACATTCAGTACTTC. Translating gives CASSGRGGAKNIQYF.